The clone carrying this T cell receptor (beta chain) occurred once. This sample stems from a study of blood T cell repertoires in COVID-19. Study-level background: The origin of the acute and convalescent COVID-19 samples was the United States, Italy and Spain. T cells, B-cell-depleted T cells, or PBMCs provided the cDNA or gDNA that served as material.

Per the original data handling: Reference gene primers were amplified, and this amplification served to estimate nucleated cell counts. TCRdb's copy holds only in-frame clones and misses some; the assay was immunoSEQ multiplex PCR. The D gene and trimming were derived from the DNA, and the V and J assignments and clone size from that table. Among 70,000 to 85,000 clones listed, about 83% were seen once. Germline lookup yields CDR1 SGHNT and CDR2 YYREEE (reference sequence). The CDR3 has 17 amino acids. Trimming at V came to 4 bases and at J to 1 base, leaving 9 bases not matched to a gene. The receptor's source is a human donor in a cohort sampled during active COVID-19. Sequenced input: peripheral blood. J is TRBJ1-1 and V is TRBV5-4; 11 positions agree with TRBD1. This CDR3 reads CASSAPRDRGRNTEAFF. In DNA, the CDR3 is TGTGCCAGCAGCGCCCCCCGGGACAGGGGGAGGAACACTGAAGCTTTCTTT.